Shown below are 28 T cell receptor beta chains from a single sample sequenced in a study of CD8+CD57+ T cells in acquired aplastic anemia. The template for TCR beta VDJ and CDR3 sequence profiling was genomic DNA. TCRdb re-derived calls from the reads in MiXCR, one entry per CDR3 protein. This repertoire shows more than 150,000 distinct CDR3 sequences, about 50% found once; its top ten account for 13%. Flow cytometry had shown expanded CD8+CD57+ cells in the patients chosen for sequencing. Sequenced sample: sorted CD4+, CD8+, or CD8+CD57+ T cells (not recorded which) from PBMCs. These TCRs come from a human donor with aplastic anemia.

V and J are TRBV19 and TRBJ2-7; D gene ambiguous. Trimming shortened V by 1 base and J by 7 bases, and 8 bases separated the two germline ends. CDR1 and CDR2 from the germline V gene are LNHDA and SQIVND (reference sequence). This CDR3 is 12 amino acids long. In DNA form, the CDR3 reads TGTGCCAGTAGTATAGGAACGGATGAGCAGTACTTC. Translated, it gives CASSIGTDEQYF.

This clonotype was picked up one time. Here the CDR3 DNA reads TGTGCCATCAGTCCGGGGGTGGGGAGTGGCTACACCTTC. Translated, it gives CAISPGVGSGYTF. The genes are TRBV10-3 and TRBJ1-2; maybe TRBD1 (5 bases). CDR1 ENHRY and CDR2 SYGVKD come from the germline V gene. The CDR3 is 13 residues long. V was pared by 5 bases and J by 7 bases, with 14 bases between.

In its sample, this clonotype was seen many times. V usage is TRBV6-1 and J usage is TRBJ2-7, with 8 nucleotides matching TRBD1. The CDR3 spans 15 residues. Germline CDR1 is MNHNS and CDR2 is SASEGT. V shed 7 bases, J shed 3 bases, and the junction held 11 bases outside the gene matches. The CDR3 loop is CASMKMTGEYYEQYF. In nucleotides, the CDR3 is TGTGCCAGCATGAAGATGACAGGGGAATACTACGAGCAGTACTTC.

This sequence joins TRBV2 and TRBJ2-1; 9 bases are a match to TRBD2. Germline trimming cut 7 bases from V and 6 bases from J; bases unmatched to any gene: 10. The CDR3 is 15 residues long. Germline V gives CDR1 SNHLY, CDR2 FYNNEI. CDR3 nucleotides: TGTGCCAGCACGCTAGCGGGGAACCAGGTCAATGAGCAGTTCTTC. This translates into CASTLAGNQVNEQFF.

The chain recombines TRBV10-3 with TRBJ2-3, with 11 bases matching TRBD1. The germline CDR1 and CDR2 sequences are ENHRY and SYGVKD. V lost 10 bases and J lost 2; bases outside the gene matches: 8. CDR3 size: 15 residues. As DNA, the CDR3 is TGTGCCAGCAGAGGACAGGGGGCCTCCACAGATACGCAGTATTTT. It specifies CASRGQGASTDTQYF.

This clonotype was counted many times. The chain recombines TRBV10-1 with TRBJ1-1; TRBD1 is a possible D gene (5 bases). CDR3 length: 15 residues. Germline CDR1 and CDR2: WNHNN and SYGVQD (reference sequence). Trimming removed 6 bases from V and 3 bases from J, with 17 bases in between. CDR3 sequence reads: CASRTPGPRDTEAFF. CDR3 sequence (DNA): TGCGCCAGCAGGACCCCGGGACCCCGAGACACTGAAGCTTTCTTT.

This rearrangement joins TRBV2 to TRBJ2-1, with 7 nucleotides matching TRBD2. Germline lookup yields CDR1 SNHLY and CDR2 FYNNEI. V was clipped by 3 bases and J by 2 bases; unmatched bases: 4. The CDR3 extends over 15 amino acids. The CDR3 is CASSETSLTYNEQFF. CDR3 bases: TGTGCCAGCAGTGAGACTAGCCTGACCTACAATGAGCAGTTCTTC.

In regard to this clonotype: At one end, the junction sequence differs from germline, possibly due to a read error. The chain joins TRBV2 to TRBJ1-2; D perhaps matches TRBD1 (5 bases). CDR3 length: 13 amino acids. Germline V CDR1 and CDR2: SNHLY, FYNNEI. This chain's CDR3 is CASRVTGHYDYTF. CDR3 DNA sequence: TGTGCCAGCAGGGTAACAGGCCACTATGACTACACCTTC. Using reference TRBV2 and TRBJ1-2 for the parts outside the CDR3, the full variable domain is EPEVTQTPSHQVTQMGQEVILRCVPISNHLYFYWYRQILGQKVEFLVSFYNNEISEKSEIFDDQFSVERPDGSNFTLKIRSTKLEDSAMYFCASRVTGHYDYTFGSGTRLTVV.

A remark on this clonotype: A much larger clone differs from this one at a single base, so this may be a read error. The rearrangement links TRBV5-8 to TRBJ1-3; no reliable D call. The germline CDR1 and CDR2 sequences are SGHTS and YDEGEE. The length of the CDR3 is 15 residues. CDR3 loop: CASSLAKTRINTMYF. The CDR3 DNA sequence: TGTGCCAGCAGCTTGGCCAAGACTAGAATAAACACCATGTATTTT.

This chain uses TRBV6-2 or TRBV6-3 with TRBJ2-1; 10 bases match TRBD1. The V gene's germline CDR1 is MNHEY and CDR2 SVGEGT. Unmatched junction bases numbered 14, after V lost 6 bases and J lost 12 bases. The CDR3 is 15 amino acids. The chain's CDR3 is CASRLLGQGPLGQFF. CDR3 DNA sequence: TGTGCCAGCAGACTATTGGGACAGGGGCCCCTTGGGCAGTTCTTC.

The genes are TRBV12-3 or TRBV12-4 and TRBJ1-1; D gene uncertain. V dropped 6 bases and J dropped 11 bases, with 13 bases sitting between them. The CDR3 sequence is 11 residues long. DNA of the CDR3: TGTGCCAGCAGAATAGGGTTTACTGCTTTCTTT. It encodes CASRIGFTAFF.

This clonotype was picked up one time. The chain joins TRBV11-1 to TRBJ2-3; 7 bases are shared with TRBD1. The germline V gene has CDR1 SGHAT and CDR2 FQDESV (reference sequence). J was trimmed by 3 bases and V by 5 bases; bases with no gene match: 17. There are 18 residues in the CDR3. CDR3 nucleotides: TGTGCCAGCAGCCGAAACCCGACAGGGTCTGCACGTACAGATACGCAGTATTTT. It translates to CASSRNPTGSARTDTQYF. The full variable domain, in which reference TRBV11-1 and TRBJ2-3 provide the parts outside the CDR3, is EAEVAQSPRYKITEKSQAVAFWCDPISGHATLYWYRQILGQGPELLVQFQDESVVDDSQLPKDRFSAERLKGVDSTLKIQPAELGDSAMYLCASSRNPTGSARTDTQYFGPGTRLTVL.

Ten or more counts support this clonotype. The chain recombines TRBV19 with TRBJ1-4; D unresolved. This CDR3 contains 13 residues. Trimming removed 8 bases at V and 3 bases at J, with 10 bases between. Germline V CDR1 and CDR2: LNHDA, SQIVND (reference sequence). The CDR3 is CASGRGSNEKLFF. Written as DNA, the CDR3 is TGTGCCAGTGGTCGAGGGTCTAATGAAAAACTGTTTTTT.

This rearrangement joins TRBV10-3 to TRBJ2-7; TRBD1 agrees at 8 bases. Trimming cost V 4 bases and J 2 bases; bases outside gene matches: 7. The CDR3 consists of 15 residues. In germline, CDR1 is ENHRY, CDR2 SYGVKD. The CDR3 DNA is TGTGCCATCAGTGGGCCTGGACAGGGAACCTACGAGCAGTACTTC. It codes for CAISGPGQGTYEQYF.

Concerning this clonotype itself: Relative to the germline gene, one junction end is altered; a read error may explain this. This chain joins TRBV7-9 and TRBJ1-2; D is unresolved. Germline V gene data show CDR1 as SEHNR and CDR2 as FQNEAQ (reference sequence). The CDR3 loop spans 13 amino acids. Written as DNA, the CDR3 is TGCGCCAGCAGCCAAGCAGTCGACTATGGCTACACCTTC. It encodes CASSQAVDYGYTF.

The chain joins TRBV19 to TRBJ1-5; TRBD1 is a possible D gene (5 bases). The CDR3 spans 15 residues. V was clipped by 8 bases and J by 3 bases, with 17 bases between them. The germline V gene has CDR1 LNHDA and CDR2 SQIVND (reference sequence). CDR3 in DNA: TGTGCCAGTGGTCCCGGGACCCCTTACAATCAGCCCCAGCATTTT. It is translated as CASGPGTPYNQPQHF.

This clonotype was counted once. V is TRBV15 and J is TRBJ1-6; D is uncertain. Trimming removed 1 base from V and 9 bases from J, with 16 bases in between. This CDR3 region has 16 residues. The germline gives CDR1 LNHNV, CDR2 YYDKDF (reference sequence). The CDR3 sequence: CATSRGTRVKISPLHF. CDR3 DNA sequence: TGTGCCACCAGCAGAGGGACTCGGGTAAAAATTTCACCCCTCCACTTT.

This clonotype showed up just a few times. CDR3 region: CASTPGGYGYTF. The CDR3 DNA is TGTGCCAGCACCCCCGGCGGCTATGGCTACACCTTC. V usage is TRBV2 and J usage is TRBJ1-2, with D hard to call. Between the trimmed V and J ends, which lost 7 bases and 4 bases, there was a span of 10 bases. The CDR3 is 12 residues long. The germline V gene encodes CDR1 SNHLY and CDR2 FYNNEI.

The chain uses TRBV5-1 and TRBJ2-2; TRBD1 agrees at 9 bases. This CDR3 has 20 residues. Germline-derived CDR1 and CDR2 are SGHRS and YFSETQ. V lost 4 bases and J lost 6; bases outside the gene matches: 22. The CDR3 region is CASSPLDRPGQGPWAGELFF. The CDR3 region has the DNA TGCGCCAGCAGCCCGCTTGACCGACCGGGACAGGGCCCATGGGCCGGGGAGCTGTTTTTT.

There are a few counts of this clonotype. The chain is built from TRBV24-1 and TRBJ1-2, with D hard to call. The germline V and J ends were trimmed by 0 bases and 2 bases, with 12 bases remaining between them. There are 16 residues in the CDR3. CDR1 and CDR2 from the germline V gene are KGHDR and SFDVKD. CDR3 residues: CATSDLHLDPNYGYTF. DNA of the CDR3: TGTGCCACCAGTGATTTGCATCTGGACCCGAACTATGGCTACACCTTC.

A single count supports this clonotype. The V gene is TRBV24-1, the J gene TRBJ2-1; D tentatively reads TRBD1 or TRBD2 (5 bases each). This CDR3 has 13 residues. V dropped 8 bases and J dropped 5 bases, with 12 bases sitting between them. Germline assignment: CDR1 KGHDR and CDR2 SFDVKD. In nucleotides, the CDR3 is TGTGCCACCACACGGGACCCAGACAATGAGCAGTTCTTC. It translates to CATTRDPDNEQFF.

V gene TRBV7-8 combines with J gene TRBJ2-3; the D gene is possibly TRBD1 (6 bases). This CDR3 has 14 amino acids. V was cut by 5 bases and J by 4 bases, with 13 bases left in between. Germline CDR1 SGHVS, CDR2 FQNEAQ. CDR3 DNA sequence: TGTGCCAGCAGCCTCGATCCAGGGGCAGATACGCAGTATTTT. Translation: CASSLDPGADTQYF.

This clonotype was counted a few times. The V and J genes are TRBV19 and TRBJ2-7; 11 nucleotides match TRBD1. The V and J ends lost 5 bases and 3 bases, in that order; junction bases with no gene match: 15. This CDR3 region has 18 residues. The germline V gene encodes CDR1 LNHDA and CDR2 SQIVND (reference sequence). CDR3 residues: CASSSGLGRDRGFYEQYF. CDR3 coding DNA: TGTGCCAGTAGTTCCGGTCTAGGCCGGGACAGGGGGTTCTACGAGCAGTACTTC.

In this sample, this clonotype turned up a few times. This rearrangement joins TRBV10-3 to TRBJ2-3; 7 bases align to TRBD1. Germline V gene data show CDR1 as ENHRY and CDR2 as SYGVKD. V lost 10 bases to trimming and J lost 2 bases; unmatched junction nucleotides: 6. The length of the CDR3 is 13 residues. CDR3 protein: CATAQGFTDTQYF. CDR3 DNA sequence: TGTGCCACGGCACAGGGGTTCACAGATACGCAGTATTTT.

The chain employs TRBV14 and TRBJ2-7; D uncertain. This CDR3 has 12 residues. The V gene's germline CDR1 is SGHDN and CDR2 FVKESK. V shed 0 bases and J shed 4 bases, with 4 bases lying between them. This CDR3 reads CASSQEGYEQYF. DNA for the CDR3: TGTGCCAGCAGCCAAGAAGGTTACGAGCAGTACTTC.

The gene calls are TRBV19 and TRBJ1-6; D gene ambiguous. This CDR3 is 15 amino acids long. V was clipped by 6 bases and J by 8 bases, with 17 bases between them. Germline CDR1 and CDR2: LNHDA and SQIVND (reference sequence). CDR3 in amino acids: CASRTGGRVDSPLHF. Written as DNA, the CDR3 is TGTGCCAGTAGGACGGGAGGAAGGGTTGATTCACCCCTCCACTTT.

The chain uses TRBV27 and TRBJ1-1; D is unclear. Germline V gene sequence: CDR1 MNHEY, CDR2 SMNVEV (reference sequence). The CDR3 sequence is 12 residues long. The V end lost 6 bases, the J end lost 3 bases, and 8 bases lay between the germline ends. Here the CDR3 reads CASRFGDTEAFF. The CDR3 DNA reads TGTGCCAGCAGGTTTGGTGACACTGAAGCTTTCTTT.

The chain couples TRBV5-1 to TRBJ2-7; TRBD1 aligns across 7 bases. Germline CDR1 is SGHRS and CDR2 is YFSETQ. J gave up 4 bases and V 0 bases, and 13 bases lay outside the gene matches. The CDR3 length is 17 residues. Here the CDR3 reads CASSLASGGVRGYEQYF. CDR3 DNA: TGCGCCAGCAGCTTGGCTTCAGGAGGTGTCAGGGGGTACGAGCAGTACTTC.